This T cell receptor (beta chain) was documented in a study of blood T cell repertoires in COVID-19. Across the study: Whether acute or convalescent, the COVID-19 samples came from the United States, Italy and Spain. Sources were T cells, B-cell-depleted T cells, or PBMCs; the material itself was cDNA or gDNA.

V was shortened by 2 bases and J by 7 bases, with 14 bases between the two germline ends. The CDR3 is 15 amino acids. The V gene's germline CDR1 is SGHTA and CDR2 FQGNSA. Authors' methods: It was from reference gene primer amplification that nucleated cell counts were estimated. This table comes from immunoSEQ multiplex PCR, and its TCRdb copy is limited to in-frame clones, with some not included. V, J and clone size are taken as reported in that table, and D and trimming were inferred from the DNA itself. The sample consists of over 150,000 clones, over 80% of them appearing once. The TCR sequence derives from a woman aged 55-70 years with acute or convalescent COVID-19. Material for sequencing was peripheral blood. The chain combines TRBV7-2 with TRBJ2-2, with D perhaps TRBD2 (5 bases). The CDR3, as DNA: TGTGCCAGCAGCTTAAATAGGGCGGGCTTCGGGGAGCTGTTTTTT. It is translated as CASSLNRAGFGELFF.